Following are 19 T cell receptor beta chains from one sample sequenced in a study of identical twins. TCRdb re-called the 5' RACE reads through MiXCR, storing one row per CDR3 protein. The data contain 450,000 or so distinct CDR3 sequences, roughly an eighth of them singletons. This sample also appeared in a second study, on yellow fever vaccine responses in identical twins.

Specimen: CD4+ T cells sorted from blood. These receptors were collected from a woman between 18 and 29 years old in good health.

This clonotype was seen a few times. The gene calls are TRBV11-2 and TRBJ2-1, with D possibly TRBD1 on 5 matching bases. The CDR3 length is 12 residues. The V and J ends lost 1 base and 10 bases respectively, with 8 bases between them. Germline V gene data show CDR1 as SGHAT and CDR2 as FQNNGV. The DNA of the CDR3 is TGTGCCAGCAGCTTAGTCCACAGGGAGCAGTTCTTC. It translates to CASSLVHREQFF.

This clonotype turned up a few times. V and J are TRBV20-1 and TRBJ2-3; possible D gene TRBD2, 5 bases. V lost 1 base and J lost 1, with 18 bases in between. Looked up from germline, CDR1 is DFQATT and CDR2 is SNEGSKA (reference sequence). CDR3 length: 17 amino acids. The CDR3 DNA reads as TGCAGTGCTAGAGGGACTGCTCCCTACACCCGCACAGATACGCAGTATTTT. Amino acid sequence: CSARGTAPYTRTDTQYF.

In its sample, this clonotype was seen a few times. A much larger clone sits a single nucleotide away, making a read error possible. The chain recombines TRBV9 with TRBJ2-3, with D unclear. The CDR3 runs to 11 residues. Germline V gene data show CDR1 as SGDLS and CDR2 as YYNGEE. Trimming took off 3 bases at V and 5 bases at J, with 4 bases between the two ends. The CDR3 protein is CASSARDTQYF. CDR3 coding DNA: TGTGCCAGCAGCGCCCGAGATACGCAGTATTTT.

This clonotype was seen only a few times. V usage is TRBV9 and J usage is TRBJ2-3, with TRBD2 as a possible D gene (5 bases). This CDR3 spans 18 amino acids. The V end lost 1 base, the J end lost 5 bases, and 23 bases lay between the germline ends. From germline, CDR1 is SGDLS and CDR2 YYNGEE. Written as DNA, the CDR3 is TGTGCCAGCAGCGTAAGTTTGAGGACGGGATTTTCCGAAGATACGCAGTATTTT. It specifies CASSVSLRTGFSEDTQYF.

The CDR3 sequence is CASSPNGVYEQYF. CDR3 DNA sequence: TGTGCCAGCTCACCGAATGGGGTTTACGAGCAGTACTTC. V and J are TRBV18 and TRBJ2-7; D not certain. Trimming cost V 3 bases and J 4 bases, with 10 bases left between them. The length of the CDR3 is 13 residues. The germline V gene has CDR1 KGHSH and CDR2 LQKENI.

This chain connects TRBV2 to TRBJ2-5; D perhaps matches TRBD1 (6 bases). Germline V gene sequence: CDR1 SNHLY, CDR2 FYNNEI. This CDR3 is 12 amino acids long. Trimming left V 8 bases short and J 3 bases short, with 10 bases between. This CDR3 is CASGGTEETQYF. The CDR3 DNA is TGTGCCAGCGGGGGCACAGAAGAGACCCAGTACTTC. The variable domain in full, with the rest retrieved from reference TRBV2 and TRBJ2-5, is EPEVTQTPSHQVTQMGQEVILRCVPISNHLYFYWYRQILGQKVEFLVSFYNNEISEKSEIFDDQFSVERPDGSNFTLKIRSTKLEDSAMYFCASGGTEETQYFGPGTRLLVL.

This clonotype was seen only a few times. An end of the junction does not agree with germline; a read error may underlie this. The rearrangement links TRBV5-1 to TRBJ2-5, with 12 bases matching TRBD2. Looked up from germline, CDR1 is SGHRS and CDR2 is YFSETQ. The CDR3 extends over 15 amino acids. The CDR3 spells CASSPGLAGQETQYF. The CDR3 DNA reads TGTGCCAGCAGCCCAGGACTAGCGGGACAAGAGACCCAGTACTTC.

CDR3 amino acids: CSARRTSTGELFF. CDR3 in DNA: TGCAGTGCTAGGAGGACGAGCACCGGGGAGCTGTTTTTT. This sequence joins TRBV20-1 and TRBJ2-2; D is ambiguous. This CDR3 has 13 amino acids. V dropped 3 bases and J dropped 4 bases, with 9 bases sitting between them. Germline V gene lookup returns CDR1 DFQATT and CDR2 SNEGSKA (reference sequence).

J is TRBJ2-1 and V is TRBV4-3; D gene unclear. Germline-derived CDR1 and CDR2 are LGHNA and YSLEER. The CDR3 runs 17 residues. The ends were cut back, 0 bases at V and 3 bases at J, with 15 bases in the middle. This chain's CDR3 is CASSQEFQGVSYNEQFF. The DNA of the CDR3 is TGCGCCAGCAGCCAAGAGTTTCAAGGAGTGAGCTACAATGAGCAGTTCTTC.

This chain joins TRBV19 and TRBJ2-1, with D maybe TRBD1 (8 bases). This CDR3 contains 16 residues. Germline CDR1 is LNHDA and CDR2 is SQIVND (reference sequence). V lost 4 bases to trimming and J lost 8 bases, with 21 bases between them. The CDR3 region is CASSTPGGWEGDEQFF. CDR3 coding DNA: TGTGCCAGTAGTACCCCAGGGGGCTGGGAGGGGGATGAGCAGTTCTTC. The entire variable domain, with the rest obtained from reference TRBV19 and TRBJ2-1, is as follows: DGGITQSPKYLFRKEGQNVTLSCEQNLNHDAMYWYRQDPGQGLRLIYYSQIVNDFQKGDIAEGYSVSREKKESFPLTVTSAQKNPTAFYLCASSTPGGWEGDEQFFGPGTRLTVL.

In its sample, this clonotype was seen many times. J is TRBJ1-5 and V is TRBV20-1; D unclear. Trimming left V 6 bases short and J 2 bases short, with 17 bases between. This CDR3 has 15 residues. Per germline, CDR1 DFQATT and CDR2 SNEGSKA (reference sequence). CDR3 loop: CSARNAGGGNQPQHF. The CDR3 nucleotides read TGCAGTGCCCGGAATGCGGGAGGCGGCAATCAGCCCCAGCATTTT.

This clonotype was found a few times. The chain carries TRBV7-2 and TRBJ1-3, with D tentatively TRBD1 (5 bases). The CDR3 sequence is 14 residues long. V gave up 8 bases and J gave up 4 bases, with 15 bases separating them. Germline lookup yields CDR1 SGHTA and CDR2 FQGNSA. The chain's CDR3 is CASGTRGNGNTIYF. Here the CDR3 DNA reads TGTGCCAGCGGGACGCGAGGGAACGGAAACACCATATATTTT.

This clonotype was seen a few times. The gene calls are TRBV27 and TRBJ1-1, with 8 positions matching TRBD1. The J segment lost 1 base and the V segment lost 4 bases, leaving 8 bases of the junction unmatched. Germline loops: CDR1 MNHEY, CDR2 SMNVEV (reference sequence). The CDR3 covers 16 residues. Written as DNA, the CDR3 is TGTGCCAGCAGTTCGCGACAGGGGAGGAGGAACACTGAAGCTTTCTTT. Encoded protein: CASSSRQGRRNTEAFF.

The rearrangement joins TRBV2 to TRBJ2-3; 8 nucleotides align to TRBD2. The CDR3 loop spans 15 amino acids. After removal of 5 bases from V and 2 bases from J, the junction contained 6 bases not matched to a gene. The germline gives CDR1 SNHLY, CDR2 FYNNEI. The CDR3 region is CASSPGTRYTDTQYF. The CDR3 DNA follows: TGTGCCAGCAGTCCCGGGACTAGGTACACAGATACGCAGTATTTT.

The chain is built from TRBV28 and TRBJ2-1; D remains ambiguous. Trimming cost V 6 bases and J 9 bases, with 12 bases left between them. The CDR3 covers 12 residues. Germline V lookup: CDR1 MDHEN, CDR2 SYDVKM. The CDR3 bases are TGTGCCAGCAGAACGGGCACCAGTGAGCAGTTCTTC. Its protein is CASRTGTSEQFF.

This clonotype showed up just a few times. The J gene is TRBJ2-7, the V gene TRBV12-3 or TRBV12-4; TRBD2 agrees at 14 bases. The length of the CDR3 is 18 residues. Trimming at V came to 6 bases and at J to 2 bases, leaving 12 bases not matched to a gene. This CDR3 is CASRRTEGLAGAAYEQYF. DNA of the CDR3: TGTGCCAGCAGGAGGACAGAGGGACTAGCGGGAGCGGCCTACGAGCAGTACTTC.

J is TRBJ2-5 and V is TRBV30; D gene uncertain. Germline V gives CDR1 GTSNPN, CDR2 SVGIG (reference sequence). The V and J ends lost 1 base and 7 bases respectively, with 13 bases between them. This CDR3 is 13 amino acids long. CDR3 nucleotide sequence: TGTGCCTGGAGTGCCGCCGCGGCCGGGACCCAGTACTTC. Translated: CAWSAAAAGTQYF. Full variable domain (missing parts from reference TRBV30 and TRBJ2-5): SQTIHQWPATLVQPVGSPLSLECTVEGTSNPNLYWYRQAAGRGLQLLFYSVGIGQISSEVPQNLSASRPQDRQFILSSKKLLLSDSGFYLCAWSAAAAGTQYFGPGTRLLVL.

In its sample, this clonotype was seen a few times. This chain links TRBV4-1 with TRBJ2-5; D gene ambiguous. The CDR3 loop spans 14 amino acids. The germline CDR1 and CDR2 sequences are MGHRA and YSYEKL. V lost 0 bases and J 7 bases, leaving 12 bases between the germline ends. CDR3 DNA sequence: TGCGCCAGCAGCCAAGATCTGAGGACGGGGACCCAGTACTTC. Translating it yields CASSQDLRTGTQYF.

The chain carries TRBV25-1 and TRBJ2-5, with D unclear. V lost 4 bases and J lost 5, with 17 bases in between. CDR3 length equals 15 residues. Germline CDR1 is MGHDK and CDR2 is SYGVNS. CDR3 DNA: TGTGCCAGCAGTGTTGGTTCAATTACGGCCGAGACCCAGTACTTC. This codes for CASSVGSITAETQYF.